This entry describes one TCR beta chain. These data come from a study of blood T cell repertoires in COVID-19. Looking at the study overall: The study drew acute and convalescent COVID-19 samples from the United States, Italy and Spain.

Source study methods: Amplification with reference gene primers provided the estimates of nucleated cell counts. The assay was immunoSEQ multiplex PCR, and TCRdb's table has in-frame clones only and misses some. The DNA gave D and trimming, while V, J and clone size come from that table. Of 85,000 to 90,000 clones listed, about 91% are singletons. Per the germline V gene, CDR1 is LGHDT and CDR2 is YNNKEL (reference sequence). V gave up 4 bases and J gave up 4 bases; unmatched junction bases: 9. This CDR3 is 16 amino acids long. This rearrangement joins TRBV3-1 (or the pseudogene TRBV3-2) to TRBJ2-3; 9 positions agree with TRBD2. Source material: peripheral blood. The source of this sequence is a woman of 80 years or more with active COVID-19. CDR3 DNA: TGTGCCAGCAGCCTGTTTAGCGGGAGAGGATCAGATACGCAGTATTTT. It is translated as CASSLFSGRGSDTQYF.